Below are 21 T cell receptor beta chains sequenced from a single sample in a study of shared clonotypes between healthy human individuals. Assay: immunoSEQ multiplex PCR; the TCRdb copy retains only in-frame clones and omits some. Here the sample spans 630,000 or so clones, 95% to 98% being singletons. Terminally differentiated effector memory CD45RA+ cells were excluded by CCR7 positive selection of CD45RO-negative cells. The specimen sequenced was naive CD8+ T cells sorted from blood. These TCRs come from a young man in good health.

The chain uses TRBV7-6 and TRBJ2-1; 8 nucleotides line up with TRBD2. Germline CDR1 and CDR2: SGHVS and FNYEAQ. Trimming at V came to 1 base and at J to 1 base, leaving 6 bases not matched to a gene. The CDR3 totals 17 residues. CDR3 sequence reads: CASSLEASGFSYNEQFF. The CDR3 DNA reads as TGTGCCAGCAGCTTAGAAGCTAGCGGGTTTTCCTACAATGAGCAGTTCTTC.

The V and J genes are TRBV21-1 and TRBJ1-2; no DNA check was done on the table's D call, TRBD1. TRBV21-1 counts as a pseudogene. The CDR3 sequence is 15 residues long. The CDR3: CASSTGTGGTRGYTF. The CDR3 region has the DNA TGTGCCAGCAGCACTGGGACAGGGGGGACTCGTGGCTACACCTTC.

The chain joins TRBV7-9 to TRBJ2-7; TRBD2 aligns across 8 bases. The V gene end was trimmed by 8 bases and the J gene end by 0 bases; junction bases not matched to a gene: 12. The CDR3 loop spans 16 amino acids. Germline CDR1 and CDR2: SEHNR and FQNEAQ (reference sequence). The chain's CDR3 is CASHKLGTSGSYEQYF. The CDR3 nucleotides read TGTGCCAGCCACAAATTAGGAACTAGCGGCTCCTACGAGCAGTACTTC.

This sequence joins TRBV4-1 and TRBJ2-7; the match to TRBD1 covers 10 bases. V was pared by 2 bases and J by 0 bases, with 1 base of the junction left unmatched. Germline assignment: CDR1 MGHRA and CDR2 YSYEKL. CDR3 size: 15 residues. The CDR3 is CASSQRTGGSYEQYF. The DNA of the CDR3 is TGCGCCAGCAGCCAACGGACAGGGGGCTCCTACGAGCAGTACTTC.

This chain uses TRBV4-3 with TRBJ2-7; D not certain. CDR1 and CDR2 (germline): LGHNA, YSLEER. V was clipped by 0 bases and J by 0 bases, with 9 bases between them. This CDR3 region has 15 residues. CDR3: CASSQDRHPSYEQYF. As DNA, the CDR3 is TGCGCCAGCAGCCAAGATAGACACCCCTCCTACGAGCAGTACTTC.

The V and J genes are TRBV11-2 and TRBJ2-1; a weak D match, TRBD1 (5 bases). CDR1 and CDR2 from the germline V gene are SGHAT and FQNNGV. The CDR3 runs 17 residues. V lost 4 bases and J 7 bases, leaving 23 bases between the germline ends. The CDR3 sequence is CASSSQKLGPLWNEQFF. In DNA, the CDR3 is TGTGCCAGCAGCTCCCAGAAGTTGGGGCCGTTATGGAATGAGCAGTTCTTC.

A few counts support this clone. This chain links TRBV6-4 with TRBJ2-1, with unresolved D. V was cut by 8 bases and J by 2 bases, with 19 bases left in between. Germline CDR1 and CDR2: MRHNA and SNTAGT. This CDR3 has 16 residues. The chain's CDR3 is CASYSPLCHTYNEQFF. CDR3 bases: TGTGCCAGCTACTCTCCCCTTTGTCATACCTACAATGAGCAGTTCTTC.

The chain has TRBV15 and TRBJ2-7; D is unclear. Germline V gene data show CDR1 as LNHNV and CDR2 as YYDKDF (reference sequence). The CDR3 length is 15 residues. Between the trimmed V and J ends, which lost 0 bases and 0 bases, there was a span of 9 bases. The CDR3 loop is CATSRDRRLSYEQYF. The DNA for the CDR3 is TGTGCCACCAGCAGAGATCGTCGACTCTCCTACGAGCAGTACTTC. The full variable domain, in which reference TRBV15 and TRBJ2-7 provide the parts outside the CDR3, is DAMVIQNPRYQVTQFGKPVTLSCSQTLNHNVMYWYQQKSSQAPKLLFHYYDKDFNNEADTPDNFQSRRPNTSFCFLDIRSPGLGDTAMYLCATSRDRRLSYEQYFGPGTRLTVT.

The sample holds one count of this clone. V and J are TRBV5-6 and TRBJ2-2; the match to TRBD2 covers 10 bases. Looked up from germline, CDR1 is SGHDT and CDR2 is YYEEEE. The CDR3 runs to 17 residues. V gave up 4 bases and J gave up 4 bases; unmatched junction bases: 10. The CDR3 DNA reads TGTGCCAGCAGCCCTACGCCTAGCGGGAGTTTCACCGGGGAGCTGTTTTTT. Translation: CASSPTPSGSFTGELFF.

This clone was picked up one time. The chain recombines TRBV6-6 with TRBJ2-3; 8 bases agree with TRBD2. V gave up 9 bases and J gave up 0 bases; unmatched junction bases: 5. CDR1 is MNHNY, CDR2 SVGAGI, per germline (reference sequence). The CDR3 totals 14 residues. CDR3 region: CASEREPSTDTQYF. CDR3 nucleotide sequence: TGTGCCAGTGAGCGGGAGCCCAGCACAGATACGCAGTATTTT.

This chain links TRBV9 with TRBJ2-2, with TRBD2 matching over 15 bases. V shed 3 bases and J 1 base; nucleotides not matched to a gene: 4. The CDR3 extends over 18 amino acids. Germline V gene sequence: CDR1 SGDLS, CDR2 YYNGEE. CDR3 residues: CASSGGLAGGLNTGELFF. The DNA of the CDR3 is TGTGCCAGCAGCGGGGGACTAGCGGGAGGTCTGAACACCGGGGAGCTGTTTTTT.

The V gene is TRBV9, the J gene TRBJ2-3, with 11 bases matching TRBD2. The CDR3 runs to 15 residues. J lost 5 bases, V lost 0 bases, and 2 bases had no gene match. CDR1 is SGDLS and CDR2 is YYNGEE in the germline V gene. The CDR3 DNA reads TGTGCCAGCAGCGTAGAGGGGACTAGCGGAGATACGCAGTATTTT. It encodes CASSVEGTSGDTQYF.

V is TRBV4-3 and J is TRBJ2-1; tentatively, D is TRBD1 or TRBD2 (5 bases each). With 0 bases removed from V and 6 bases from J, the gap between germline ends came to 15 bases. CDR3 size: 16 residues. Looked up from germline, CDR1 is LGHNA and CDR2 is YSLEER. The CDR3 DNA reads as TGCGCCAGCAGCCAAGAACCGGGACCAACAAGCAATGAGCAGTTCTTC. Protein: CASSQEPGPTSNEQFF.

The V call is TRBV28, the J call TRBJ2-2; 10 bases agree with TRBD1. Germline CDR1 reads MDHEN; CDR2 reads SYDVKM. V lost 6 bases, J lost 7 bases, and 8 bases stayed unmatched. The CDR3 consists of 15 residues. The CDR3 protein is CASSYDRGLYGELFF. The CDR3 DNA sequence: TGTGCCAGCAGCTACGACAGGGGGCTCTACGGGGAGCTGTTTTTT.

This chain links TRBV5-1 with TRBJ2-7; tentatively, D is TRBD2 (6 bases). Germline values: CDR1 SGHRS, CDR2 YFSETQ. V lost 4 bases and J 0 bases, leaving 14 bases between the germline ends. The CDR3 covers 15 residues. CDR3 nucleotide sequence: TGCGCCAGCAGCCGGGACTCCGGAGGCTCCTACGAGCAGTACTTC. The encoded protein is CASSRDSGGSYEQYF.

This clone has a single count. J is TRBJ2-1 and V is TRBV30; 8 positions match TRBD1. The CDR3 has 14 residues. After removal of 2 bases from V and 8 bases from J, the junction contained 8 bases not matched to a gene. Germline V gene sequence: CDR1 GTSNPN, CDR2 SVGIG (reference sequence). The CDR3 sequence: CAWSSGQGADEQFF. The CDR3 DNA is TGTGCCTGGAGTTCCGGACAGGGTGCTGATGAGCAGTTCTTC.

The chain joins TRBV7-2 to TRBJ1-1; D gene uncertain. Looked up from germline, CDR1 is SGHTA and CDR2 is FQGNSA. The length of the CDR3 is 14 residues. Trimming shortened V by 3 bases and J by 6 bases, and 14 bases separated the two germline ends. The CDR3: CASSFGVKGAEAFF. CDR3 in DNA: TGTGCCAGCAGCTTTGGAGTCAAAGGAGCTGAAGCTTTCTTT. Based on the CDR3 plus reference TRBV7-2 and TRBJ1-1, the full variable domain is GAGVSQSPSNKVTEKGKDVELRCDPISGHTALYWYRQSLGQGLEFLIYFQGNSAPDKSGLPSDRFSAERTGGSVSTLTIQRTQQEDSAVYLCASSFGVKGAEAFFGQGTRLTVV.

This chain connects TRBV27 to TRBJ2-7; D not resolved. The CDR3 covers 11 residues. Germline V gene data show CDR1 as MNHEY and CDR2 as SMNVEV (reference sequence). V gave up 6 bases and J gave up 7 bases, with 10 bases separating them. The CDR3 DNA follows: TGTGCCAGCAGCTCCGGTTGGGAGCAGTACTTC. Protein: CASSSGWEQYF.

The V and J genes are TRBV5-6 and TRBJ1-2; 7 bases agree with TRBD1. The trim removed 4 bases at V and 2 bases at J, leaving 14 bases unmatched. Per germline, CDR1 SGHDT and CDR2 YYEEEE. This CDR3 is 17 amino acids long. The CDR3 DNA is TGTGCCAGCAGCCCCGATCGACAGGGCGTTATGAACTATGGCTACACCTTC. It is translated as CASSPDRQGVMNYGYTF.

The chain uses TRBV13 and TRBJ2-1; D perhaps matches TRBD2 (6 bases). Germline CDR1 PRHDT, CDR2 FYEKMQ (reference sequence). V lost 2 bases and J 7 bases, leaving 15 bases between the germline ends. The CDR3 covers 15 residues. The CDR3 DNA reads TGTGCCAGCAGCTTATGGGGGGTACGGCGGAATGAGCAGTTCTTC. It specifies CASSLWGVRRNEQFF.

This chain joins TRBV11-3 and TRBJ1-1, with D unclear. Germline values: CDR1 SGHNT, CDR2 YENEEA. CDR3 length: 14 amino acids. Between the trimmed V and J ends, which lost 6 bases and 2 bases, there was a span of 13 bases. For the CDR3, the DNA is TGTGCCAGCAGTCAGGACGGAACCAACACTGAAGCTTTCTTT. Protein sequence: CASSQDGTNTEAFF. The variable domain in full, with the rest retrieved from reference TRBV11-3 and TRBJ1-1, is EAGVVQSPRYKIIEKKQPVAFWCNPISGHNTLYWYLQNLGQGPELLIRYENEEAVDDSQLPKDRFSAERLKGVDSTLKIQPAELGDSAVYLCASSQDGTNTEAFFGQGTRLTVV.